This TCR beta chain was documented in a study of Ad26.COV2.S vaccination and SARS-CoV-2 variants. Overall study context: Recipients of Ad26.COV2.S got it intramuscularly, once or twice 56 days apart. Study-wide findings and caveats: In TCR breadth and depth analyses, total T cell responses may have been underestimated.

Treatment meaning: over 15 received Ad26.COV2.S at low or high dose, single or two shots; five or six received placebo; per-sample allocation not given. Each sample was drawn 63 days after the first injection (of vaccine or placebo). The repertoire was sequenced with immunoSEQ multiplex PCR; TCRdb's copy has only in-frame clones and lacks some. The sample shows around 340,000 clones, about 87% of them seen only once. A word on this clone: What it binds is not known.

CDR3 size: 15 residues. CDR1 and CDR2 from the germline V gene are SGHRS and YFSETQ. The V and J ends lost 4 bases and 0 bases, in that order; junction bases with no gene match: 4. The source of this sequence is a person aged 18 to 65 who received the Ad26.COV2.S COVID-19 vaccine or a placebo. The rearrangement links TRBV5-1 to TRBJ1-3; TRBD1 aligns across 7 bases. The starting material was peripheral blood, obtained in a trial of Ad26.COV2.S vaccine versus placebo. As DNA, the CDR3 is TGCGCCAGCAGCCATGACAGGGTCTCTGGAAACACCATATATTTT. Protein product: CASSHDRVSGNTIYF.